Shown below are 30 T cell receptor beta chains from a single sample sequenced in a study of early T cells in non-severe SARS-CoV-2 infection. TCRdb redid the calling of the 5' RACE reads with MiXCR, one entry per CDR3 protein. The sample consists of just under 65,000 distinct CDR3 sequences, about 10% of them appearing once. The sequenced sample was whole blood, obtained at baseline. Receptor source: an adult who was a healthcare worker with PCR-confirmed SARS-CoV-2 infection or an uninfected control (not recorded which).

This clonotype has ten or more counts. This chain connects TRBV19 to TRBJ2-6, with D maybe TRBD2 (5 bases). The V and J ends lost 9 bases and 1 base respectively, with 13 bases between them. Germline V gene lookup returns CDR1 LNHDA and CDR2 SQIVND (reference sequence). This CDR3 contains 15 residues. CDR3 in DNA: TGTGCCAGCGCTTCGAGGGAATCTGGGGCCAACGTCCTGACTTTC. Protein product: CASASRESGANVLTF.

This clonotype was detected many times. The chain uses TRBV11-2 and TRBJ2-5; 10 nucleotides match TRBD1. Trimming cost V 2 bases and J 5 bases; bases outside gene matches: 8. Germline loops: CDR1 SGHAT, CDR2 FQNNGV. The CDR3 has 16 residues. CDR3 sequence: CASSLPQTGGRETQYF. As DNA, the CDR3 is TGTGCCAGCAGCTTACCCCAGACAGGGGGCAGGGAGACCCAGTACTTC.

A few counts support this clonotype. The J gene is TRBJ2-7, the V gene TRBV10-3; 10 nucleotides agree with TRBD2. The CDR3 runs to 12 residues. V lost 9 bases to trimming and J lost 4 bases; unmatched junction nucleotides: 3. Germline V gene data show CDR1 as ENHRY and CDR2 as SYGVKD. The CDR3 reads CAIETSGYEQYF. The DNA of the CDR3 is TGTGCCATAGAGACTAGCGGGTACGAGCAGTACTTC.

The chain employs TRBV6-4 and TRBJ2-2, with TRBD2 as a possible D gene (5 bases). Germline lookup yields CDR1 MRHNA and CDR2 SNTAGT. The CDR3 loop spans 14 amino acids. Trimming cost V 2 bases and J 7 bases, with 11 bases left between them. CDR3 region: CASSDRILGGELFF. CDR3 DNA sequence: TGTGCCAGCAGTGACAGGATACTAGGCGGGGAGCTGTTTTTT.

In its sample, this clonotype was seen many times. The chain recombines TRBV18 with TRBJ2-1, with D possibly being TRBD2 (5 bases). The V gene's germline CDR1 is KGHSH and CDR2 LQKENI. V was clipped by 3 bases and J by 0 bases, with 9 bases between them. The CDR3 is made up of 15 amino acids. The CDR3 loop reads CASSPTGSSYNEQFF. In nucleotides, the CDR3 is TGTGCCAGCTCACCGACGGGGAGCTCCTACAATGAGCAGTTCTTC.

This clonotype came up a few times. J is TRBJ2-7 and V is TRBV5-4, with D perhaps TRBD1 or TRBD2 (5 bases each). The germline V gene encodes CDR1 SGHNT and CDR2 YYREEE (reference sequence). Trimming removed 7 bases at V and 4 bases at J, with 18 bases between. This CDR3 region has 14 residues. The CDR3, as DNA: TGTGCCAGCGGGCACTCTGTTGGGGGTTACGAGCAGTACTTC. Translation gives CASGHSVGGYEQYF. Looking up the rest from reference TRBV5-4 and TRBJ2-7 gives the full variable domain: ETGVTQSPTHLIKTRGQQVTLRCSSQSGHNTVSWYQQALGQGPQFIFQYYREEENGRGNFPPRFSGLQFPNYSSELNVNALELDDSALYLCASGHSVGGYEQYFGPGTRLTVT.

The chain links TRBV12-3 or TRBV12-4 to TRBJ2-2, with 7 bases that match TRBD1. CDR3 length equals 15 residues. V trimming: 6 bases; J trimming: 3 bases; junction bases outside the gene matches: 7. The CDR3 is CASSTGTVYTGELFF. CDR3 DNA: TGTGCCAGCAGCACCGGGACAGTTTACACCGGGGAGCTGTTTTTT.

The CDR3 nucleotides read TGTGTCCCCCCCCTAGCGGGGGAATACAATGAGCAGTTCTTC. Amino acid sequence: CVPPLAGEYNEQFF. The V gene is TRBV24-1, the J gene TRBJ2-1; 10 bases match TRBD2. Germline CDR1 and CDR2: KGHDR and SFDVKD. This CDR3 spans 14 amino acids.

This clonotype has at least ten counts. The chain has TRBV12-3 or TRBV12-4 and TRBJ1-4; D is ambiguous. This CDR3 spans 14 amino acids. The V and J ends lost 6 bases and 11 bases respectively, with 19 bases between them. The CDR3 loop is CASRSGPSYGKLFF. DNA for the CDR3: TGTGCCAGCAGATCCGGACCCTCCTATGGCAAACTGTTTTTT.

The CDR3 spells CATSREVPGQGRATNEKLFF. DNA for the CDR3: TGTGCCACCAGCAGAGAAGTCCCGGGACAGGGTAGGGCAACTAATGAAAAACTGTTTTTT. This chain joins TRBV15 and TRBJ1-4; 9 nucleotides align to TRBD1. This CDR3 is built from 20 residues. Germline-derived CDR1 and CDR2 are LNHNV and YYDKDF (reference sequence). J was trimmed by 0 bases and V by 0 bases; bases with no gene match: 11.

This clonotype was counted at least ten times. The CDR3 spells CASSLDWNTGELFF. CDR3 bases: TGTGCCAGCAGCCTAGACTGGAACACCGGGGAGCTGTTTTTT. This chain uses TRBV7-3 with TRBJ2-2; D gene unclear. The CDR3 runs 14 residues. The germline V and J ends were trimmed by 5 bases and 1 base, with 8 bases remaining between them. Per the germline V gene, CDR1 is SGHTA and CDR2 is FQGTGA.

This chain links TRBV2 with TRBJ2-5; possibly TRBD1 for D (6 bases). The CDR3 is 15 amino acids. V lost 1 base and J lost 1, with 10 bases in between. CDR1 and CDR2 from the germline V gene are SNHLY and FYNNEI. The CDR3 coding sequence is TGTGCCAGCAGTGAAGTGGGGGCGCCCCAAGAGACCCAGTACTTC. Its translation is CASSEVGAPQETQYF.

This clonotype occurred a few times. The chain combines TRBV7-2 with TRBJ2-2, with D uncertain. There are 15 residues in the CDR3. V lost 4 bases, J lost 6 bases, and 15 bases lay in between. In germline, CDR1 is SGHTA, CDR2 FQGNSA. The CDR3 loop is CASSSPSIRAGELFF. The CDR3 DNA follows: TGTGCCAGCAGCTCTCCTAGTATTAGGGCCGGGGAGCTGTTTTTT.

There are a few counts of this clonotype. The chain carries TRBV6-6 and TRBJ1-2, with D tentatively TRBD1 (6 bases). The CDR3 is 18 residues long. The germline V and J ends were trimmed by 2 bases and 3 bases, with 22 bases remaining between them. Germline V gene sequence: CDR1 MNHNY, CDR2 SVGAGI (reference sequence). This CDR3 reads CASSYLASGGPEDYGYTF. CDR3 nucleotide sequence: TGTGCCAGCAGTTACCTAGCGAGTGGGGGGCCTGAGGACTATGGCTACACCTTC.

In this sample, this clonotype turned up many times. The rearrangement links TRBV20-1 to TRBJ2-5, with 14 positions matching TRBD2. The CDR3 covers 15 residues. Germline CDR1 is DFQATT and CDR2 is SNEGSKA (reference sequence). J gave up 4 bases and V 4 bases, and 5 bases lay outside the gene matches. DNA for the CDR3: TGCAGTGCTAAGGGACTAGCGGGAGCACGAGAGACCCAGTACTTC. This gives the protein CSAKGLAGARETQYF.

This clonotype came up a few times. This chain connects TRBV6-1 to TRBJ1-2; unclear D gene. V lost 3 bases and J 7 bases, leaving 15 bases between the germline ends. Germline CDR1 is MNHNS and CDR2 is SASEGT. CDR3 size: 14 residues. This CDR3 is CASSERSLRFGYTF. For the CDR3, the DNA is TGTGCCAGCAGTGAGAGAAGCCTGAGGTTTGGCTACACCTTC.

This clonotype has a handful of counts. The V gene is TRBV18, the J gene TRBJ2-4, with a weak D call TRBD1 (6 bases). CDR1 KGHSH and CDR2 LQKENI come from the germline V gene. Deletions cut 3 bases from V and 8 bases from J, with 11 bases between. This CDR3 spans 13 amino acids. The CDR3 is CASSPKGDDIQYF. The CDR3 DNA sequence: TGTGCCAGCTCACCCAAGGGGGATGACATTCAGTACTTC.

This clonotype came up a few times. This chain links TRBV4-2 with TRBJ1-1, with a weak D call TRBD1 (5 bases). Germline values: CDR1 LGHNA, CDR2 YNFKEQ. CDR3 length: 15 residues. V lost 0 bases and J lost 4, with 12 bases in between. CDR3 sequence: CASSQDQGSGTEAFF. The CDR3 DNA reads TGTGCCAGCAGCCAAGACCAGGGCTCCGGCACTGAAGCTTTCTTT.

The chain links TRBV6-1 to TRBJ2-4; D is perhaps TRBD1 (6 bases). With 7 bases removed from V and 0 bases from J, the gap between germline ends came to 7 bases. The length of the CDR3 is 13 residues. CDR1 MNHNS and CDR2 SASEGT come from the germline V gene. CDR3 in DNA: TGTGCCAGCATACAGGGAGCCAAAAACATTCAGTACTTC. It codes for CASIQGAKNIQYF.

The rearrangement links TRBV3-1 to TRBJ2-1; D gene unclear. Deletions cut 4 bases from V and 9 bases from J, with 7 bases between. Germline CDR1 and CDR2: LGHDT and YNNKEL (reference sequence). The CDR3 is 11 amino acids. The CDR3 loop is CASSLVGEQFF. The CDR3 bases are TGTGCCAGCAGCCTCGTCGGTGAGCAGTTCTTC.

The chain links TRBV18 to TRBJ2-3, with 7 bases matching TRBD2. Trimming removed 4 bases from V and 0 bases from J; junction bases left unmatched: 7. Germline CDR1 reads KGHSH; CDR2 reads LQKENI. The CDR3 loop spans 16 amino acids. CDR3 nucleotide sequence: TGTGCCAGCTCACGTCGCACTAGCGAGAGCACAGATACGCAGTATTTT. Protein sequence: CASSRRTSESTDTQYF.

This clonotype has a count of ten or more. The V call is TRBV30, the J call TRBJ2-1, with 11 bases aligning to TRBD2. The CDR3 runs to 13 residues. J was trimmed by 6 bases and V by 3 bases; bases with no gene match: 1. Germline V gene sequence: CDR1 GTSNPN, CDR2 SVGIG (reference sequence). CDR3 DNA: TGTGCCTGGAGGGGACTAGCGGCCAATGAGCAGTTCTTC. Protein product: CAWRGLAANEQFF.

The rearrangement uses TRBV20-1 and TRBJ2-5; TRBD2 matches 7 bases. CDR1 and CDR2 (germline): DFQATT, SNEGSKA (reference sequence). V lost 3 bases, J lost 5 bases, and 3 bases stayed unmatched. The CDR3 is 12 amino acids. The CDR3 bases are TGCAGTGCTAGGGGAGGGGTGGAGACCCAGTACTTC. Translated: CSARGGVETQYF.

This clonotype came up many times. This chain links TRBV6-2 or TRBV6-3 with TRBJ1-2; no firm D call. There are 12 residues in the CDR3. V lost 5 bases and J 3 bases, leaving 7 bases between the germline ends. Germline V lookup: CDR1 MNHEY, CDR2 SVGEGT. Here the CDR3 reads CASSRRDYGYTF. The CDR3 region has the DNA TGTGCCAGCAGTAGACGGGACTATGGCTACACCTTC.

This clonotype was observed many times. The chain is built from TRBV5-1 and TRBJ2-1; no definite D call. V lost 0 bases, J lost 1 base, and 2 bases lay in between. The CDR3 is 13 amino acids. Germline V gene lookup returns CDR1 SGHRS and CDR2 YFSETQ. This CDR3 reads CASSLGSYNEQFF. DNA of the CDR3: TGCGCCAGCAGCTTGGGTTCCTACAATGAGCAGTTCTTC.

This clonotype was found a few times. This chain links TRBV5-1 with TRBJ2-1; a possible D gene is TRBD1 (6 bases). The germline V gene encodes CDR1 SGHRS and CDR2 YFSETQ. The V end was cut by 2 bases, the J end by 5 bases, with 14 bases between. The CDR3 covers 15 residues. The CDR3 DNA sequence: TGCGCCAGCAGCTTTACCACAGGGCCTAACAATGAGCAGTTCTTC. Translated, it gives CASSFTTGPNNEQFF.

This clonotype was observed at least ten times. V usage is TRBV7-9 and J usage is TRBJ1-5, with 8 positions matching TRBD1. After removal of 5 bases from V and 3 bases from J, the junction contained 6 bases not matched to a gene. Per the germline V gene, CDR1 is SEHNR and CDR2 is FQNEAQ (reference sequence). The CDR3 loop spans 15 amino acids. The CDR3 protein is CASSPGQEINQPQHF. CDR3 nucleotides: TGTGCCAGCAGCCCGGGACAGGAGATCAATCAGCCCCAGCATTTT.

In its sample, this clonotype was seen a few times. The chain recombines TRBV7-2 with TRBJ2-1, with 14 positions matching TRBD2. Per germline, CDR1 SGHTA and CDR2 FQGNSA. The CDR3 is 20 residues long. J was trimmed by 8 bases and V by 5 bases; bases with no gene match: 20. The chain's CDR3 is CASSPKKTSGRVYIKDEQFF. In DNA, the CDR3 is TGTGCCAGCAGCCCAAAAAAGACTAGCGGGAGGGTCTATATTAAGGATGAGCAGTTCTTC.

A few counts support this clonotype. J is TRBJ2-3 and V is TRBV20-1; D is unclear. CDR1 and CDR2 from the germline V gene are DFQATT and SNEGSKA (reference sequence). V lost 5 bases to trimming and J lost 8 bases, with 11 bases between them. This CDR3 contains 11 residues. The CDR3 nucleotides are TGCAGTGCTCCCGGCGCAACTACGCAGTATTTT. It specifies CSAPGATTQYF.

In this sample, this clonotype turned up a few times. V gene TRBV20-1 combines with J gene TRBJ2-3, with TRBD2 matching 7 bases. CDR1 and CDR2 (germline): DFQATT, SNEGSKA (reference sequence). Trimming at V came to 1 base and at J to 4 bases, leaving 14 bases not matched to a gene. This CDR3 has 17 amino acids. The CDR3 spells CSARGSGLAGSPDTQYF. The CDR3 DNA follows: TGCAGTGCTAGAGGCTCGGGTTTAGCGGGCAGCCCAGATACGCAGTATTTT.